Below are 7 T cell receptor beta chains sequenced from a single sample in a study of tumor-infiltrating lymphocytes in oesophageal squamous cell carcinoma. TCRdb passed the PCR reads through MiXCR, listing each CDR3 protein once. The table has 20,000 or so distinct CDR3 sequences, around two fifths seen once. Sequences were obtained from esophageal tumor tissue. These receptors came from a male donor with esophageal squamous cell carcinoma.

Comment on this clonotype: Here the CDR3 omits its conserved ending phenylalanine or tryptophan, so a read error is the likely source. The DNA is omitted, as the CDR3 cannot be located on it reliably, and the CDR3 follows TCRdb's listing. V is TRBV7-8 and J is TRBJ2-5; the table names TRBD1, a call not compared with the DNA. The CDR3 adds up to 16 amino acids, both ends counted. Per the germline V gene, CDR1 is SGHVS and CDR2 is FQNEAQ. CDR3 in amino acids: CASSFKQGNYGYTFGS.

The chain links TRBV7-2 to TRBJ2-7; D not resolved. V lost 5 bases and J 2 bases, leaving 10 bases between the germline ends. The CDR3 spans 13 residues. Looked up from germline, CDR1 is SGHTA and CDR2 is FQGNSA. CDR3 in amino acids: CASSPGGPYEQYF. DNA for the CDR3: TGTGCCAGCAGCCCGGGCGGTCCCTACGAGCAGTACTTC.

The V and J genes are TRBV28 and TRBJ1-2, with no clear D. This CDR3 region has 13 residues. Per germline, CDR1 MDHEN and CDR2 SYDVKM. V was trimmed by 6 bases and J by 2 bases, leaving 10 bases between them. CDR3 in DNA: TGTGCCAGCAGGATACAGAGCAACTATGGCTACACCTTC. Translation: CASRIQSNYGYTF.

Turning to this clonotype: One base away lies a much larger clone, so this may be a sequencing read error. The chain combines TRBV7-9 with TRBJ2-5, with TRBD2 matching over 9 bases. Trimming cost V 5 bases and J 11 bases; bases outside gene matches: 21. Germline V gene lookup returns CDR1 SEHNR and CDR2 FQNEAQ (reference sequence). This CDR3 contains 17 residues. The CDR3 loop is CASSPAASGIFWNEQYF. The CDR3 coding sequence is TGTGCCAGCAGCCCAGCAGCTAGCGGGATCTTCTGGAATGAGCAGTACTTC.

This clonotype is a singleton in its sample. The chain combines TRBV12-3 or TRBV12-4 with TRBJ2-5; 7 positions match TRBD2. V lost 7 bases and J lost 11; bases outside the gene matches: 16. This CDR3 comprises 14 residues. The CDR3 loop is CASTRRGRGVEQYF. CDR3 nucleotide sequence: TGTGCCAGCACCCGCCGGGGGAGGGGCGTTGAGCAGTACTTC.

At least ten counts were recorded for this clonotype. The chain couples TRBV5-4 to TRBJ2-5; D is undetermined. The CDR3 sequence is 13 residues long. Per the germline V gene, CDR1 is SGHNT and CDR2 is YYREEE (reference sequence). The V end lost 0 bases, the J end lost 3 bases, and 6 bases lay between the germline ends. CDR3 residues: CASSLESEETQYF. The CDR3, as DNA: TGTGCCAGCAGCTTGGAATCTGAAGAGACCCAGTACTTC.

V gene TRBV9 combines with J gene TRBJ2-1, with a possible D match to TRBD2 (6 bases). This CDR3 contains 15 residues. V lost 0 bases to trimming and J lost 10 bases, with 17 bases between them. Per germline, CDR1 SGDLS and CDR2 YYNGEE. The CDR3 DNA reads as TGTGCCAGCAGCGTAGATAGCCGACGGGGGTACGAGCAGTTCTTC. Amino acid sequence: CASSVDSRRGYEQFF. Drawing the rest from reference TRBV9 and TRBJ2-1, the complete variable domain is DSGVTQTPKHLITATGQRVTLRCSPRSGDLSVYWYQQSLDQGLQFLIQYYNGEERAKGNILERFSAQQFPDLHSELNLSSLELGDSALYFCASSVDSRRGYEQFFGPGTRLTVL.